This T cell receptor beta chain was retrieved from a study of blood T cell repertoires in COVID-19. TCRdb's table, derived via immunoSEQ multiplex PCR, lists solely in-frame clones and lacks some. In the table there are around 68,000 clones, approximately 80% of which are singletons. Germline values: CDR1 MNHEY, CDR2 SMNVEV (reference sequence). The CDR3 contains 15 residues. The junction had 5 bases not matched to a gene; V was cut back by 5 bases and J by 2 bases. In this sample, this clone turned up once. This rearrangement joins TRBV27 to TRBJ2-2; the match to TRBD1 covers 7 bases. Sequencing was performed on peripheral blood. The source of this sequence is a woman aged 45 to 65 with acute or convalescent COVID-19. The CDR3 loop reads CASSLGQTNTGELFF. CDR3 bases: TGTGCCAGCAGTCTGGGACAGACTAACACCGGGGAGCTGTTTTTT.